The T cell receptor beta chain described here comes from a study of PD-1 blockade in mismatch repair-deficient tumors. Trimming stripped 2 bases from V and 1 base from J, with 8 bases between. This CDR3 spans 14 amino acids. The V gene's germline CDR1 is KGHSH and CDR2 LQKENI. The count of this clone is one. Using immunoSEQ multiplex PCR, the repertoire was profiled, and TCRdb retains in-frame clones only, with some absent. The sample consists of 100,000 to 150,000 clones, roughly nine tenths of them appearing once. The chain carries TRBV18 and TRBJ2-5; D might be TRBD1 (5 bases). This specimen was peripheral blood, taken 44 weeks after starting pembrolizumab. The receptor was isolated from an adult with mismatch repair-deficient cancer. The CDR3 spells CASSPMTAQETQYF. Here the CDR3 DNA reads TGTGCCAGCTCACCAATGACAGCCCAAGAGACCCAGTACTTC.